These 24 T cell receptor beta chains were all obtained from the same sample, sequenced in a study of T-cell reconstitution after alpha-beta-depleted transplantation in children. Preparing the TCRbeta library involved the use of unique molecular identifiers. Via MiXCR, TCRdb re-called the PCR reads, giving one row per CDR3 protein. In the table there are over 200,000 distinct CDR3 sequences, about a sixth of which are singletons. Source: PBMCs, mostly from graft donor cells, taken 360 days after TCRalphabeta/CD19-depleted stem cell transplant. The receptor set was obtained from a male patient between 2 and 10 years old who had a stem cell transplant for acute lymphoblastic leukemia, so the T cells may come from the graft donor.

This clonotype has a count of ten or more. The chain joins TRBV28 to TRBJ1-3; D is unclear. V was pared by 7 bases and J by 0 bases, with 7 bases between. This CDR3 is built from 13 residues. Germline CDR1 reads MDHEN; CDR2 reads SYDVKM. CDR3 loop: CASTLRSGNTIYF. Here the CDR3 DNA reads TGTGCCAGCACATTGCGCTCTGGAAACACCATATATTTT.

This clonotype was seen a handful of times. The chain employs TRBV7-2 and TRBJ2-2; weak D call: TRBD2 (5 bases). CDR3 length: 13 residues. Germline values: CDR1 SGHTA, CDR2 FQGNSA. The V end lost 6 bases, the J end lost 5 bases, and 10 bases lay between the germline ends. The CDR3 nucleotides are TGTGCCAGCAGGGGTAGGGAGACCGGGGAGCTGTTTTTT. The encoded protein is CASRGRETGELFF. The full variable domain, rest sourced from reference TRBV7-2 and TRBJ2-2, is GAGVSQSPSNKVTEKGKDVELRCDPISGHTALYWYRQSLGQGLEFLIYFQGNSAPDKSGLPSDRFSAERTGGSVSTLTIQRTQQEDSAVYLCASRGRETGELFFGEGSRLTVL.

The chain recombines TRBV29-1 with TRBJ2-4, with D uncertain. The CDR3 contains 14 residues. Per the germline V gene, CDR1 is SQVTM and CDR2 is ANQGSEA. Trimming removed 2 bases at V and 1 base at J, with 9 bases between. Here the CDR3 DNA reads TGCAGCGTTGAAACCCGGCTGGCCAAAAACATTCAGTACTTC. Its translation: CSVETRLAKNIQYF.

This clonotype occurred a few times. The J gene is TRBJ2-3, the V gene TRBV28; unclear D gene. V gave up 9 bases and J gave up 5 bases, with 9 bases separating them. Germline loops: CDR1 MDHEN, CDR2 SYDVKM. This CDR3 is built from 11 residues. This chain's CDR3 is CASGAQDTQYF. CDR3 sequence (DNA): TGTGCCAGTGGTGCCCAAGATACGCAGTATTTT.

This clonotype occurred a few times. The CDR3, as DNA: TGTGCCAGCAGTTTACTGGGACTAGATGTTTTCTACGAGCAGTACTTC. Translation gives CASSLLGLDVFYEQYF. The genes are TRBV28 and TRBJ2-7, with TRBD2 matching over 8 bases. Per the germline V gene, CDR1 is MDHEN and CDR2 is SYDVKM. CDR3 size: 16 residues. J was trimmed by 3 bases and V by 2 bases; bases with no gene match: 9.

The gene calls are TRBV15 and TRBJ2-7, with D tentatively TRBD1 or TRBD2 (5 bases each). V gave up 4 bases and J gave up 0 bases, with 16 bases separating them. The CDR3 has 16 residues. The germline gives CDR1 LNHNV, CDR2 YYDKDF (reference sequence). The CDR3 loop is CATSKFSGATSYEQYF. The CDR3 DNA sequence: TGTGCCACCAGCAAATTTTCCGGGGCCACCTCCTACGAGCAGTACTTC.

This rearrangement joins TRBV5-6 to TRBJ2-7, with 11 positions matching TRBD1. The V and J ends lost 3 bases and 2 bases, in that order; junction bases with no gene match: 13. The CDR3 covers 18 residues. The germline gives CDR1 SGHDT, CDR2 YYEEEE. DNA of the CDR3: TGTGCCAGCAGCTGGTATCGGACAGGGGGCACCCCAACCTACGAGCAGTACTTC. Amino acid sequence: CASSWYRTGGTPTYEQYF. Full variable domain (outside the CDR3, taken from reference TRBV5-6 and TRBJ2-7): DAGVTQSPTHLIKTRGQQVTLRCSPKSGHDTVSWYQQALGQGPQFIFQYYEEEERQRGNFPDRFSGHQFPNYSSELNVNALLLGDSALYLCASSWYRTGGTPTYEQYFGPGTRLTVT.

The rearrangement uses TRBV15 and TRBJ2-2; D is unresolved. The CDR3 contains 18 residues. From germline, CDR1 is LNHNV and CDR2 YYDKDF (reference sequence). V was clipped by 4 bases and J by 2 bases, with 20 bases between them. As DNA, the CDR3 is TGTGCCACCAGCACACCCCTAAGAGGCCAAGGAAACACCGGGGAGCTGTTTTTT. Translation gives CATSTPLRGQGNTGELFF. The whole variable domain, remainder taken from reference TRBV15 and TRBJ2-2, is DAMVIQNPRYQVTQFGKPVTLSCSQTLNHNVMYWYQQKSSQAPKLLFHYYDKDFNNEADTPDNFQSRRPNTSFCFLDIRSPGLGDTAMYLCATSTPLRGQGNTGELFFGEGSRLTVL.

This clonotype was detected a few times. The rearrangement joins TRBV3-1 to TRBJ2-2, with 8 bases fitting TRBD2. The CDR3 is 16 residues long. The trim removed 6 bases at V and 1 base at J, leaving 7 bases unmatched. Germline-derived CDR1 and CDR2 are LGHDT and YNNKEL (reference sequence). DNA for the CDR3: TGTGCCAGCAGGGAATTAGCGGGGAAGAACACCGGGGAGCTGTTTTTT. Translating gives CASRELAGKNTGELFF.

The V gene is TRBV7-2, the J gene TRBJ2-7; possibly TRBD2 for D (6 bases). In germline, CDR1 is SGHTA, CDR2 FQGNSA. Trimming pared 2 bases from V and 6 bases from J, leaving 14 bases between. This CDR3 spans 14 amino acids. CDR3 nucleotides: TGTGCCAGCAGCTTACGGCGGGGACTGGCCGAGCAGTACTTC. Amino acid sequence: CASSLRRGLAEQYF.

This rearrangement joins TRBV5-4 to TRBJ2-7; D is perhaps TRBD1 (6 bases). CDR1 and CDR2 (germline): SGHNT, YYREEE (reference sequence). The CDR3 runs 15 residues. V dropped 1 base and J dropped 4 bases, with 15 bases sitting between them. DNA of the CDR3: TGTGCCAGCAGCTTGACCGCAGGGGCCAGATACGAGCAGTACTTC. This sequence encodes CASSLTAGARYEQYF.

This clonotype was counted a few times. The CDR3 region has the DNA TGTGCCAGCAGTCCATGGACAGGGGGAGGCACAGATACGCAGTATTTT. Its translation is CASSPWTGGGTDTQYF. V is TRBV12-3 or TRBV12-4 and J is TRBJ2-3; 10 bases match TRBD1. Trimming removed 5 bases from V and 1 base from J; junction bases left unmatched: 6. This CDR3 has 16 amino acids.

CDR3: CASSFPLAGAAGDEQYF. The CDR3 region has the DNA TGTGCCAGCAGTTTTCCACTAGCGGGGGCCGCCGGAGACGAGCAGTACTTC. V and J are TRBV28 and TRBJ2-7; 11 bases align to TRBD2. This CDR3 is 17 amino acids long. Germline CDR1 MDHEN, CDR2 SYDVKM. J lost 5 bases, V lost 3 bases, and 12 bases had no gene match. The full variable domain, completed using reference TRBV28 and TRBJ2-7, is DVKVTQSSRYLVKRTGEKVFLECVQDMDHENMFWYRQDPGLGLRLIYFSYDVKMKEKGDIPEGYSVSREKKERFSLILESASTNQTSMYLCASSFPLAGAAGDEQYFGPGTRLTVT.

This clonotype has just a few counts. The gene calls are TRBV4-1 and TRBJ2-7; D is perhaps TRBD1 (6 bases). The V gene lost 1 base and the J gene lost 0 bases, with 22 bases spanning the gap. The CDR3 spans 19 residues. CDR1 is MGHRA and CDR2 is YSYEKL in the germline V gene. CDR3 nucleotides: TGCGCCAGCAGCCAAGTAACAATGCTAGGACAGCGAAACTCCTACGAGCAGTACTTC. Amino acids: CASSQVTMLGQRNSYEQYF.

In this sample, this clonotype turned up a few times. The chain couples TRBV10-3 to TRBJ2-7, with a tentative D call TRBD1 (6 bases). Trimming cost V 2 bases and J 0 bases, with 17 bases left between them. This CDR3 contains 17 residues. From germline, CDR1 is ENHRY and CDR2 SYGVKD. The CDR3 sequence is CAISELLRQEGSYEQYF. As DNA, the CDR3 is TGTGCCATCAGTGAGCTATTGAGACAGGAAGGCTCCTACGAGCAGTACTTC.

This chain joins TRBV7-6 and TRBJ2-5; 7 bases fit TRBD2. Germline assignment: CDR1 SGHVS and CDR2 FNYEAQ. With 6 bases clipped from V and 2 bases from J, the junction kept 6 bases outside the gene matches. The CDR3 is 14 amino acids. CDR3 region: CASSTTSLQETQYF. The DNA of the CDR3 is TGTGCCAGCAGTACGACTAGCCTACAAGAGACCCAGTACTTC.

The V call is TRBV6-5, the J call TRBJ2-7; D not certain. CDR1 and CDR2 from the germline V gene are MNHEY and SVGAGI. Trimming shortened V by 6 bases and J by 2 bases, and 8 bases separated the two germline ends. CDR3 length: 12 residues. This CDR3 reads CASRSAPYEQYF. The CDR3 DNA sequence: TGTGCCAGCAGGTCAGCCCCCTACGAGCAGTACTTC.

V is TRBV12-3 or TRBV12-4 and J is TRBJ2-2, with D possibly matching TRBD1 (5 bases). Trimming stripped 10 bases from V and 3 bases from J, with 12 bases between. The CDR3 covers 13 residues. In nucleotides, the CDR3 is TGTGCCAACGGGTGGGGCGACACCGGGGAGCTGTTTTTT. This translates into CANGWGDTGELFF.

This clonotype was observed many times. The chain links TRBV20-1 to TRBJ2-1, with a weak D call TRBD2 (5 bases). The V gene lost 1 base and the J gene lost 4 bases, with 11 bases spanning the gap. Germline CDR1 reads DFQATT; CDR2 reads SNEGSKA (reference sequence). This CDR3 has 14 amino acids. Written as DNA, the CDR3 is TGCAGTGCTAGAGTAGACCTAGCTTACAATGAGCAGTTCTTC. Translation: CSARVDLAYNEQFF.

This clonotype was found a few times. The chain has TRBV11-2 and TRBJ2-3; D is possibly TRBD1 (6 bases). In germline, CDR1 is SGHAT, CDR2 FQNNGV. Trimming pared 5 bases from V and 6 bases from J, leaving 12 bases between. The CDR3 runs to 13 residues. The CDR3 spells CASSINRVDTQYF. For the CDR3, the DNA is TGTGCCAGCAGCATCAACAGGGTTGATACGCAGTATTTT.

The rearrangement links TRBV6-5 to TRBJ1-1; D is unresolved. Germline V gives CDR1 MNHEY, CDR2 SVGAGI. This CDR3 is built from 13 residues. V shed 1 base and J shed 1 base, with 4 bases lying between them. The CDR3 loop reads CASSYFPNTEAFF. CDR3 in DNA: TGTGCCAGCAGTTACTTCCCGAACACTGAAGCTTTCTTT.

This clonotype was counted many times. The genes are TRBV5-1 and TRBJ1-2; TRBD1 aligns across 8 bases. CDR3 size: 13 residues. The junction had 2 bases not matched to a gene; V was cut back by 4 bases and J by 3 bases. Germline CDR1 SGHRS, CDR2 YFSETQ. This CDR3 reads CASSPGQDYGYTF. As DNA, the CDR3 is TGCGCCAGCAGCCCGGGACAGGACTATGGCTACACCTTC.

This clonotype was counted a few times. This chain joins TRBV27 and TRBJ2-7; D uncertain. The CDR3 is 11 amino acids. Trimming pared 2 bases from V and 8 bases from J, leaving 7 bases between. Germline assignment: CDR1 MNHEY and CDR2 SMNVEV (reference sequence). CDR3 DNA sequence: TGTGCCAGCAGTTTAATGTCGAAGCAGTACTTC. It is translated as CASSLMSKQYF.

The rearrangement joins TRBV5-1 to TRBJ2-5, with D unclear. Germline V CDR1 and CDR2: SGHRS, YFSETQ. The ends were cut back, 1 base at V and 0 bases at J, with 10 bases in the middle. There are 15 residues in the CDR3. As DNA, the CDR3 is TGCGCCAGCAGCTTGCTCCAGCCAGACCAAGAGACCCAGTACTTC. It yields the protein CASSLLQPDQETQYF.